This entry lists 17 T cell receptor beta chains sequenced from one sample in a study of cytomegalovirus exposure and HLA in healthy donors. Researchers ran the PCR with 60 Vbeta and 13 Jbeta primers. Repertoires were generated with immunoSEQ multiplex PCR, while TCRdb's copy carries only in-frame clones and drops some. Found here are 180,000 or so clones, around nine tenths of them singletons; the top ten hold around 0.34%. Input material: PBMCs. All receptors come from a woman aged 30 to 39 in good health and CMV-seronegative.

The chain is built from TRBV7-2 and TRBJ2-5; 13 bases match TRBD2. After removal of 6 bases from V and 5 bases from J, the junction contained 3 bases not matched to a gene. The CDR3 is made up of 14 amino acids. Germline loops: CDR1 SGHTA, CDR2 FQGNSA. The CDR3 DNA follows: TGTGCCAGCAGATGGACTAGCGGGAGTGAGACCCAGTACTTC. Its translation: CASRWTSGSETQYF.

This clone showed up just once. The CDR3 region has the DNA TGTGCCACCAGGAGGGCTAGCGGGGCCTTATCCTCCTACGAGCAGTACTTC. Residues: CATRRASGALSSYEQYF. The V call is TRBV27, the J call TRBJ2-7, with 9 bases matching TRBD2. Losses at the gene ends were 10 bases for V and 0 bases for J; bases not matched to a gene: 16. The CDR3 is made up of 17 amino acids. Per germline, CDR1 MNHEY and CDR2 SMNVEV (reference sequence).

The chain has TRBV7-9 and TRBJ2-5, with D perhaps TRBD2 (5 bases). Looked up from germline, CDR1 is SEHNR and CDR2 is FQNEAQ (reference sequence). The CDR3 extends over 14 amino acids. V was cut by 1 base and J by 5 bases, with 11 bases left in between. CDR3 nucleotides: TGTGCCAGCAGCTTAGGTGGATCGGGGGAGACCCAGTACTTC. Amino acids: CASSLGGSGETQYF.

The chain uses TRBV23-1 and TRBJ1-1; TRBD1 might be the D (6 bases). TRBV23-1 is flagged as an ORF with uncertain function. This CDR3 comprises 15 residues. V dropped 6 bases and J dropped 0 bases, with 14 bases sitting between them. In DNA form, the CDR3 reads TGCGCCAGCAGGGTAGGGACATACTTGAACACTGAAGCTTTCTTT. Its translation: CASRVGTYLNTEAFF.

The rearrangement links TRBV7-2 to TRBJ2-1; D remains ambiguous. The length of the CDR3 is 15 residues. Trimming took 1 base from V and 1 from J, leaving 8 bases between them. Germline V CDR1 and CDR2: SGHTA, FQGNSA. CDR3 sequence (DNA): TGTGCCAGCAGCTTAGAGGCGGCTTCCTACAATGAGCAGTTCTTC. Encoded protein: CASSLEAASYNEQFF.

This clone was counted between two and nine times. The chain links TRBV11-2 to TRBJ1-1; D is undetermined. Germline CDR1 reads SGHAT; CDR2 reads FQNNGV. The CDR3 runs to 13 residues. V was pared by 2 bases and J by 4 bases, with 8 bases between. The CDR3 here is CASSLNAVTEAFF. As DNA, the CDR3 is TGTGCCAGCAGCTTAAATGCGGTCACTGAAGCTTTCTTT. Filled out from reference TRBV11-2 and TRBJ1-1, the complete variable domain reads EAGVAQSPRYKIIEKRQSVAFWCNPISGHATLYWYQQILGQGPKLLIQFQNNGVVDDSQLPKDRFSAERLKGVDSTLKIQPAKLEDSAVYLCASSLNAVTEAFFGQGTRLTVV.

The J gene is TRBJ2-3, the V gene TRBV5-1; 8 nucleotides match TRBD1. The CDR3 spans 16 residues. The trim removed 5 bases at V and 4 bases at J, leaving 12 bases unmatched. The germline CDR1 and CDR2 sequences are SGHRS and YFSETQ. The CDR3 coding sequence is TGCGCCAGCAGTCTAAGACAGGGGCTGTATTCAGATACGCAGTATTTT. Translation gives CASSLRQGLYSDTQYF.

This chain uses TRBV19 with TRBJ2-3; D may be TRBD2 (6 bases). This CDR3 is built from 14 residues. V lost 7 bases and J lost 6, with 17 bases in between. Germline V gene sequence: CDR1 LNHDA, CDR2 SQIVND (reference sequence). The CDR3: CASKVRGTLDTQYF. In DNA, the CDR3 is TGTGCCAGTAAGGTCCGGGGGACGTTGGATACGCAGTATTTT.

The V and J genes are TRBV9 and TRBJ2-6, with D maybe TRBD2 (5 bases). The CDR3 length is 16 residues. The V gene lost 0 bases and the J gene lost 4 bases, with 11 bases spanning the gap. Germline CDR1 is SGDLS and CDR2 is YYNGEE. The CDR3 sequence: CASSVVTGIGANVLTF. For the CDR3, the DNA is TGTGCCAGCAGCGTAGTGACGGGGATCGGGGCCAACGTCCTGACTTTC. The entire variable domain, with the rest obtained from reference TRBV9 and TRBJ2-6, is as follows: DSGVTQTPKHLITATGQRVTLRCSPRSGDLSVYWYQQSLDQGLQFLIQYYNGEERAKGNILERFSAQQFPDLHSELNLSSLELGDSALYFCASSVVTGIGANVLTFGAGSRLTVL.

The CDR3 DNA sequence: TGTGCCAGCAGCCCTGGACAGGAAACGTTCTACGAGCAGTACTTC. It encodes CASSPGQETFYEQYF. The chain uses TRBV9 and TRBJ2-7; 7 nucleotides line up with TRBD1. The trim removed 4 bases at V and 3 bases at J, leaving 10 bases unmatched. This CDR3 comprises 15 residues. From germline, CDR1 is SGDLS and CDR2 YYNGEE.

The V gene is TRBV5-6, the J gene TRBJ2-5; a weak D match, TRBD2 (5 bases). CDR1 and CDR2 (germline): SGHDT, YYEEEE. V was cut by 3 bases and J by 0 bases, with 9 bases left in between. The CDR3 spans 14 residues. Here the CDR3 reads CASSSGLHQETQYF. The CDR3 DNA reads TGTGCCAGCAGCTCCGGACTGCACCAAGAGACCCAGTACTTC.

The CDR3 region has the DNA TGTGCCAGCTCACCGGACAGGGATGAAAAACTGTTTTTT. Translation gives CASSPDRDEKLFF. The genes are TRBV18 and TRBJ1-4; TRBD1 aligns across 8 bases. CDR3 size: 13 residues. Germline V lookup: CDR1 KGHSH, CDR2 LQKENI. J gave up 6 bases and V 3 bases, and 0 bases lay outside the gene matches.

This sequence joins TRBV4-1 and TRBJ2-2; 7 bases match TRBD2. The V gene's germline CDR1 is MGHRA and CDR2 YSYEKL. With V trimmed by 0 bases and J by 5 bases, 3 bases remained unmatched. This CDR3 is 15 amino acids long. The CDR3 region has the DNA TGCGCCAGCAGCCAAGACGTGGGGGGGACCGGGGAGCTGTTTTTT. This encodes CASSQDVGGTGELFF.

The V and J genes are TRBV9 and TRBJ2-2; TRBD2 might be the D (6 bases). The CDR3 loop spans 16 amino acids. With 3 bases removed from V and 1 base from J, the gap between germline ends came to 13 bases. Germline V gene lookup returns CDR1 SGDLS and CDR2 YYNGEE. The CDR3 protein is CASSATPGGNTGELFF. Written as DNA, the CDR3 is TGTGCCAGCAGCGCCACTCCCGGGGGGAACACCGGGGAGCTGTTTTTT.

This clone showed up just once. Here the CDR3 DNA reads TGTGCCAGCAGCCGGAGGGGCGAGTTGGAAAAACTGTTTTTT. Translated: CASSRRGELEKLFF. V gene TRBV13 combines with J gene TRBJ1-4, with D possibly matching TRBD1 (5 bases). CDR3 size: 14 residues. Germline V gives CDR1 PRHDT, CDR2 FYEKMQ (reference sequence). Trimming shortened V by 5 bases and J by 8 bases, and 15 bases separated the two germline ends.

To note about this clone: The same CDR3 also results from other DNA sequences found in this sample. This chain connects TRBV6-1 to TRBJ2-7; no clear D. Germline values: CDR1 MNHNS, CDR2 SASEGT. The CDR3 sequence is 16 residues long. V was cut by 0 bases and J by 0 bases, with 12 bases left in between. CDR3 amino acids: CASSEALARSSYEQYF. Written as DNA, the CDR3 is TGTGCCAGCAGTGAAGCTTTGGCGAGGAGCTCCTACGAGCAGTACTTC.

The V gene is TRBV5-1, the J gene TRBJ2-7; D unclear. Trimming took off 2 bases at V and 0 bases at J, with 6 bases between the two ends. The CDR3 sequence is 13 residues long. Germline CDR1 is SGHRS and CDR2 is YFSETQ. The CDR3 sequence: CASSLQSSYEQYF. The CDR3 DNA reads as TGCGCCAGCAGCTTACAAAGCTCCTACGAGCAGTACTTC.